These 8 T cell receptor beta chains came from one sample sequenced in a study of shared clonotypes between healthy human individuals (dated by TCRdb to the early 2020s). Library prep was done by the immunoSEQ multiplex PCR assay. TCRdb took this table from immuneACCESS and kept in-frame rearrangements with V and J called. Such tables lack part of the clones; where checked against another copy, unresolved V genes explain under half of the gap, and the rest is unexplained. The sample table contains about 2 million clones; only one count was recorded for just under 95% of them. The top ten clones comprise 1.2% of the sample. CD8 naive samples were CD45RO-negative cells positively selected for CCR7, giving a CD45RA+CCR7+ population that excluded TemRA cells. Sequences were obtained from naive CD8+ T cells sorted from blood. The cell subset or site label here, explained by the study, means: CD45RA+CCR7+. These receptors were collected from a man aged 18 to 30 in good health.

V and J are TRBV7-3 and TRBJ2-3, with a possible D match to TRBD2 (5 bases). Trimming pared 2 bases from V and 7 bases from J, leaving 19 bases between. CDR1 SGHTA and CDR2 FQGTGA come from the germline V gene. The CDR3 runs to 16 residues. The CDR3: CASSLARRTYYHTQYF. The DNA of the CDR3 is TGTGCCAGCAGCTTAGCTCGGAGGACCTACTATCATACGCAGTATTTT.

The J gene is TRBJ1-2, the V gene TRBV29-1; no clear D. V lost 7 bases and J 4 bases, leaving 16 bases between the germline ends. CDR1 and CDR2 from the germline V gene are SQVTM and ANQGSEA. The CDR3 is 13 residues long. The CDR3 here is CSGLTGSSYGYTF. CDR3 DNA: TGCAGCGGACTTACCGGGTCCTCCTATGGCTACACCTTC. Using reference TRBV29-1 and TRBJ1-2 for the parts outside the CDR3, the full variable domain is SAVISQKPSRDICQRGTSLTIQCQVDSQVTMMFWYRQQPGQSLTLIATANQGSEATYESGFVIDKFPISRPNLTFSTLTVSNMSPEDSSIYLCSGLTGSSYGYTFGSGTRLTVV.

This chain connects TRBV10-3 to TRBJ1-5; 9 nucleotides align to TRBD1. There are 17 residues in the CDR3. Germline values: CDR1 ENHRY, CDR2 SYGVKD. Germline trimming cut 10 bases from V and 0 bases from J; bases unmatched to any gene: 13. This CDR3 is CATKATGGEYSNQPQHF. CDR3 nucleotide sequence: TGTGCCACCAAAGCGACAGGGGGTGAATATAGCAATCAGCCCCAGCATTTT.

The genes are TRBV30 and TRBJ2-7, with 8 bases aligning to TRBD2. This CDR3 spans 13 amino acids. Looked up from germline, CDR1 is GTSNPN and CDR2 is SVGIG (reference sequence). The V segment lost 2 bases and the J segment 3 bases; nucleotides outside the gene matches: 3. CDR3 bases: TGTGCCTGGAGTCCCGGGACTAGCTACGAGCAGTACTTC. Translated: CAWSPGTSYEQYF.

With respect to this clone: This CDR3 is also generated by other DNA sequences in the sample. The chain recombines TRBV2 with TRBJ2-7; the D gene is possibly TRBD2 (5 bases). V was clipped by 7 bases and J by 0 bases, with 10 bases between them. This CDR3 contains 13 residues. CDR1 and CDR2 (germline): SNHLY, FYNNEI. CDR3 sequence reads: CASTGISSYEQYF. CDR3 bases: TGTGCCAGCACCGGGATCAGCTCCTACGAGCAGTACTTC.

The chain is built from TRBV28 and TRBJ2-5; D not resolved. The CDR3 loop spans 14 amino acids. Germline lookup yields CDR1 MDHEN and CDR2 SYDVKM. V was shortened by 3 bases and J by 1 base, with 9 bases between the two germline ends. Here the CDR3 DNA reads TGTGCCAGCAGTTTCGTCTCGTTCCAAGAGACCCAGTACTTC. It is translated as CASSFVSFQETQYF.

A single count supports this clone. V and J are TRBV6-6 and TRBJ1-5; a possible D gene is TRBD1 (6 bases). This CDR3 spans 15 amino acids. Trimming stripped 7 bases from V and 0 bases from J, with 13 bases between. In germline, CDR1 is MNHNY, CDR2 SVGAGI (reference sequence). Here the CDR3 reads CASTPRGGSNQPQHF. In DNA, the CDR3 is TGTGCCAGCACCCCAAGAGGGGGTAGCAATCAGCCCCAGCATTTT.

The chain joins TRBV20-1 to TRBJ1-2; D is unresolved. Germline V CDR1 and CDR2: DFQATT, SNEGSKA (reference sequence). Between the trimmed V and J ends, which lost 1 base and 4 bases, there was a span of 4 bases. The CDR3 runs to 11 residues. The DNA of the CDR3 is TGCAGTGCTAGAGGATTCTATGGCTACACCTTC. Protein product: CSARGFYGYTF.